This TCR beta chain was sequenced during a study of blood T cell repertoires in COVID-19. Clones were read by immunoSEQ multiplex PCR, and TCRdb kept only the in-frame ones, dropping some. This sample carries around 310,000 clones, roughly 89% of them seen once, and the ten largest clones take almost 9.5%. Participant ages covered 18 to 89 years across 24 US areas. With 6 bases clipped from V and 7 bases from J, the junction kept 8 bases outside the gene matches. This CDR3 has 12 amino acids. Germline V lookup: CDR1 SQVTM, CDR2 ANQGSEA. The origin of this receptor is a woman in her twenties or thirties who had recovered from COVID-19. What was sequenced was PBMCs or T cells enriched from blood (not recorded which). The rearrangement joins TRBV29-1 to TRBJ2-7; 8 bases agree with TRBD1. The CDR3 reads CSVQSTGVEQYF. The CDR3 region has the DNA TGCAGCGTACAATCGACAGGGGTTGAGCAGTACTTC.